This T cell receptor (beta chain) was sequenced in a study of cytomegalovirus exposure and HLA in healthy donors. Findings and caveats of the study: Reports state that TCR beta sequences accurately predicted most subjects' HLA-A and HLA-B alleles.

Amplification used 60 Vbeta primers and 13 Jbeta primers. The table came from immunoSEQ multiplex PCR; TCRdb's copy has only in-frame clones and leaves some out. Of 90,000 to 110,000 clones in the sample, almost 70% were seen once. Points on this clone: No antigen is known for it.

The CDR3 has 10 residues. The V gene's germline CDR1 is DFQATT and CDR2 SNEGSKA (reference sequence). With V trimmed by 5 bases and J by 8 bases, 1 base remained unmatched. The chain links TRBV20-1 to TRBJ1-1; 8 bases align to TRBD1. Material: PBMCs. The receptor was isolated from a man younger than 40 in good health and CMV-seronegative. CDR3: CSAGDREAFF. The CDR3 DNA is TGCAGTGCTGGGGACAGGGAAGCTTTCTTT.